This TCR beta chain appears in the sequencing data of a study of cytomegalovirus exposure and HLA in healthy donors. The germline CDR1 and CDR2 sequences are SGDLS and YYNGEE. This CDR3 is 15 amino acids long. Findings and limits, study-wide: In most subjects, TCR beta sequences reportedly gave accurate predictions of HLA-A and HLA-B alleles. Across donors, presence/absence analyses took sequencing depth to be roughly uniform.

Primers included in the PCR were 60 Vbeta and 13 Jbeta primers. Generated by immunoSEQ multiplex PCR, the TCRdb table keeps only in-frame clones and is missing some. The sample data list some 51,000 clones. With regard to this clone: Its antigen is unknown. Relative to the germline gene, one junction end is altered; a read error may explain this.

The sequence was obtained from a man between 45 and 60 years old in good health and CMV-seropositive. The sequenced sample was PBMCs. The chain joins TRBV9 to TRBJ2-5, with TRBD1 identical over 10 bases. The CDR3 region is CASSVGDRGQGTQYF. The CDR3 region has the DNA TGTGCCAGCAGCGTAGGGGACAGGGGACAAGGGACCCAGTACTTC. Filled out from reference TRBV9 and TRBJ2-5, the complete variable domain reads DSGVTQTPKHLITATGQRVTLRCSPRSGDLSVYWYQQSLDQGLQFLIQYYNGEERAKGNILERFSAQQFPDLHSELNLSSLELGDSALYFCASSVGDRGQGTQYFGPGTRLLVL.